This TCR beta chain was captured by sequencing in a study of blood T cell repertoires in COVID-19. About the research overall: The samples span acute and convalescent COVID-19 from the United States, Italy and Spain. PBMCs, B-cell-depleted T cells, or T cells were the source of the cDNA or gDNA that made up the material.

Methods used by the authors: Researchers report that nucleated cell counts were estimated from reference gene primer amplification. Assay: immunoSEQ multiplex PCR; the TCRdb copy retains only in-frame clones and omits some. The DNA gave D and trimming, while V, J and clone size come from that table. The sample has some 70,000 clones, 87% seen once. This CDR3 is built from 16 residues. Germline assignment: CDR1 MNHEY and CDR2 SVGEGT. Germline trimming cut 5 bases from V and 2 bases from J; bases unmatched to any gene: 7. Sequencing used peripheral blood. The TCR was taken from a man between 45 and 60 years old with active COVID-19. The chain couples TRBV6-2 or TRBV6-3 to TRBJ2-7; 12 bases are a match to TRBD2. The CDR3 nucleotides are TGTGCCAGCAGTCCCGGACTAGCGGGAAAAACCTACGAGCAGTACTTC. It translates to CASSPGLAGKTYEQYF.